Below, one T cell receptor (beta chain) is given with its context. Its antigen remains unknown. This record comes from a study of cytomegalovirus exposure and HLA in healthy donors. Across the whole study: Both the 120 validation repertoires and the approximately 670 first-cohort repertoires used the same platform, as reported by a later analysis. General study results and limits: Reports indicated that the classifier achieved high specificity and sensitivity in diagnosing cytomegalovirus status.

After removal of 4 bases from V and 7 bases from J, the junction contained 11 bases not matched to a gene. CDR1 and CDR2 (germline): SGHRS, YFSETQ. The CDR3 is 15 amino acids. The approximately 120-subject validation cohort, separate from the 666-subject first cohort, included the donors. The data were produced by immunoSEQ multiplex PCR, yet TCRdb's version contains in-frame clones alone and is incomplete. The data contain approximately 240,000 clones, 75% to 95% of them singletons. Material for sequencing was PBMCs. The source of this sequence is a woman aged 18-30 years in good health and CMV-seronegative. J is TRBJ1-1 and V is TRBV5-1; 9 positions match TRBD1. CDR3 protein: CASSPTGGEQGEAFF. DNA of the CDR3: TGCGCCAGCAGCCCGACAGGGGGAGAGCAGGGTGAAGCTTTCTTT.